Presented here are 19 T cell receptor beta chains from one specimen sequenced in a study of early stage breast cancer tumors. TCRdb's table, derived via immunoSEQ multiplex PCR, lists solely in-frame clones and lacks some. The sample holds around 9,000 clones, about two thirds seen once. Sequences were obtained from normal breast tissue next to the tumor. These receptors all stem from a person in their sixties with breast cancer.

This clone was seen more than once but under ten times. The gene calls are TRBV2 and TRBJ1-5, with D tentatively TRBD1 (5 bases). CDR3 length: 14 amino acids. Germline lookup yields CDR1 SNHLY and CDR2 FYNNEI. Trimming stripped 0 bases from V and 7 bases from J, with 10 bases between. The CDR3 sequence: CASSEANKGQPQHF. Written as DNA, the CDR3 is TGTGCCAGCAGTGAAGCGAACAAGGGGCAGCCCCAGCATTTT.

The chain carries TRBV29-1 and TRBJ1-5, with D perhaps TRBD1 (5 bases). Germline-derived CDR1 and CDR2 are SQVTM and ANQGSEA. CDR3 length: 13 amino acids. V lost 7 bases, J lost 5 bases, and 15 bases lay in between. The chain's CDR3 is CSATGELDQPQHF. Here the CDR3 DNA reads TGCAGCGCGACGGGGGAATTGGATCAGCCCCAGCATTTT. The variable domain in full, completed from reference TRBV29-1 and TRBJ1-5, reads SAVISQKPSRDICQRGTSLTIQCQVDSQVTMMFWYRQQPGQSLTLIATANQGSEATYESGFVIDKFPISRPNLTFSTLTVSNMSPEDSSIYLCSATGELDQPQHFGDGTRLSIL.

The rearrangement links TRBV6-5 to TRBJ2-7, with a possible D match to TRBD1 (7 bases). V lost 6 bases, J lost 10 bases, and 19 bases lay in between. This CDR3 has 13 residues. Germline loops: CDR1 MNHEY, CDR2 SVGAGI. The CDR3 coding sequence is TGTGCCAGCAGCCGACGCGGGACAGTGAATCAGTACTTC. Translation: CASSRRGTVNQYF.

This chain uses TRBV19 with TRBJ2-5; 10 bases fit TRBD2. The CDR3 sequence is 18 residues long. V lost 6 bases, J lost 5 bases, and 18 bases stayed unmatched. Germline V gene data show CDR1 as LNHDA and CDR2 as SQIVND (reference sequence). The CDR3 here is CASSRMAASGSMVETQYF. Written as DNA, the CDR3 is TGTGCCAGTAGCCGGATGGCGGCTAGCGGGAGTATGGTGGAGACCCAGTACTTC. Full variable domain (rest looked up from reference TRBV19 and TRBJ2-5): DGGITQSPKYLFRKEGQNVTLSCEQNLNHDAMYWYRQDPGQGLRLIYYSQIVNDFQKGDIAEGYSVSREKKESFPLTVTSAQKNPTAFYLCASSRMAASGSMVETQYFGPGTRLLVL.

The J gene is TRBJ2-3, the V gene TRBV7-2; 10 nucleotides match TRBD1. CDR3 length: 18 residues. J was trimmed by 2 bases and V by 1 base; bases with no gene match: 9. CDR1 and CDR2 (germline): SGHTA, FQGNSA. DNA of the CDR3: TGTGCCAGCAGCTTAGGGTTCCGGGGACAGGGGTACACAGATACGCAGTATTTT. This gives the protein CASSLGFRGQGYTDTQYF.

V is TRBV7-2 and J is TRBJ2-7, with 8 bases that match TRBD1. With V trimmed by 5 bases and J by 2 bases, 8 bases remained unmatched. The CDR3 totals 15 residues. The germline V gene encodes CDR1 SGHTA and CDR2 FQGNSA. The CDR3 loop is CASSLDRGEAYEQYF. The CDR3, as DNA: TGTGCCAGCAGCCTTGACAGGGGAGAGGCCTACGAGCAGTACTTC.

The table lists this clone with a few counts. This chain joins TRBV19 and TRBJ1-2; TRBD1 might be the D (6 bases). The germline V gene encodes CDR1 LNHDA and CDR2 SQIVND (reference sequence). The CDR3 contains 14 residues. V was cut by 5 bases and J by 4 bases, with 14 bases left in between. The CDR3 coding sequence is TGTGCCAGTAGTGTAGGAGGGGGTTCCTATGGCTACACCTTC. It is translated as CASSVGGGSYGYTF.

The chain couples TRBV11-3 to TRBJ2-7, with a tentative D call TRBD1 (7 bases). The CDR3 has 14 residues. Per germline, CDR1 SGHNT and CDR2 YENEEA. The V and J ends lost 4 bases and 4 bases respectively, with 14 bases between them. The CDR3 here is CASSYQGGQYEQYF. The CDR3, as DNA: TGTGCCAGCAGCTACCAGGGGGGACAGTACGAGCAGTACTTC.

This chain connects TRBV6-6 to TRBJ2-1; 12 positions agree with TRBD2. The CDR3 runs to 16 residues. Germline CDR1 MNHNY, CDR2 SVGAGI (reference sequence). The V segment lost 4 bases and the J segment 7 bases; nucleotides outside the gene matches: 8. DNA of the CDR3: TGTGCCAGCAGTTCACCAGGACTAGCGGGAAGGAATGAGCAGTTCTTC. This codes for CASSSPGLAGRNEQFF.

This CDR3 reads CASSPYRNGTYEQYF. Here the CDR3 DNA reads TGTGCCAGCAGCCCATACCGTAACGGGACCTACGAGCAGTACTTC. The chain joins TRBV7-9 to TRBJ2-7; maybe TRBD2 (5 bases). Germline loops: CDR1 SEHNR, CDR2 FQNEAQ (reference sequence). Trimming removed 5 bases from V and 2 bases from J, with 16 bases in between. The CDR3 extends over 15 amino acids.

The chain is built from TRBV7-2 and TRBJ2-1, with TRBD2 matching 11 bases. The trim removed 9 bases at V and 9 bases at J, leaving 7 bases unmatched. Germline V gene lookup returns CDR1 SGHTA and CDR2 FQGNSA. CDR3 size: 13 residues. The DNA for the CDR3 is TGTGCCAGTACTAGCGGGAGCTGGGGTGAGCAGTTCTTC. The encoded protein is CASTSGSWGEQFF.

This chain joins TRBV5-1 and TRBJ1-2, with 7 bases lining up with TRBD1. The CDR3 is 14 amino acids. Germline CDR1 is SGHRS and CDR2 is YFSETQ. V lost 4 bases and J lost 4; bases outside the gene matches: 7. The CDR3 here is CASSPGQEVYGYTF. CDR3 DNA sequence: TGCGCCAGCAGCCCAGGACAGGAGGTCTATGGCTACACCTTC.

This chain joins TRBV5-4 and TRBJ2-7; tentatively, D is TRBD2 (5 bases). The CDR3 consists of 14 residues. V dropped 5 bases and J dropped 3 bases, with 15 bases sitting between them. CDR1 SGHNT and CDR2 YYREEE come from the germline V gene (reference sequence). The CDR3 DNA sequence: TGTGCCAGCAGAAAGGCGGGCTCTATCTACGAGCAGTACTTC. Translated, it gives CASRKAGSIYEQYF.

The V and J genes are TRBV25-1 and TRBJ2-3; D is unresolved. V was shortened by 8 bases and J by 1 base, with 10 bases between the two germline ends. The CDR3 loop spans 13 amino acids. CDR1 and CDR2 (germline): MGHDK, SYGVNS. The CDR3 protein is CASGSTGTDTQYF. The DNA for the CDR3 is TGTGCCAGCGGCTCAACAGGCACAGATACGCAGTATTTT.

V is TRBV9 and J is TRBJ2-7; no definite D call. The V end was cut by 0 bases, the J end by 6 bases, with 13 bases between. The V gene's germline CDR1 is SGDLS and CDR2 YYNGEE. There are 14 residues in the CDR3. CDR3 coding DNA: TGTGCCAGCAGCGTAGACGTAATCCAGTCCGAGCAGTACTTC. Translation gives CASSVDVIQSEQYF.

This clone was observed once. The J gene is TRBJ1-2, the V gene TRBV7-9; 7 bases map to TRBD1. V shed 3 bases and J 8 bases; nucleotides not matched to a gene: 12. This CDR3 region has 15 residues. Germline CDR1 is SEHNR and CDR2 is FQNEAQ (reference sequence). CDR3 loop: CASSFGDKGGLGYTF. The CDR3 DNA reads TGTGCCAGCAGCTTCGGCGACAAAGGGGGCTTAGGCTACACCTTC.

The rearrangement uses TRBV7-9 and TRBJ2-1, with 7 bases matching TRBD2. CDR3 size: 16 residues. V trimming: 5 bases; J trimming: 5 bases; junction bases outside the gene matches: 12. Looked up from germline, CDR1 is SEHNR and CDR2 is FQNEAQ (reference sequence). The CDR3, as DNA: TGTGCCAGCAGCCCTATACCTAGCGGAAGCGACAATGAGCAGTTCTTC. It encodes CASSPIPSGSDNEQFF. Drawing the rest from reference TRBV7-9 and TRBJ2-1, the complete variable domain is DTGVSQNPRHKITKRGQNVTFRCDPISEHNRLYWYRQTLGQGPEFLTYFQNEAQLEKSRLLSDRFSAERPKGSFSTLEIQRTEQGDSAMYLCASSPIPSGSDNEQFFGPGTRLTVL.

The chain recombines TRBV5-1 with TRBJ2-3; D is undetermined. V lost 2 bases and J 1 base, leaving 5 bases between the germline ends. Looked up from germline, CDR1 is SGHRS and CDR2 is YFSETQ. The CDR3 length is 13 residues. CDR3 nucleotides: TGCGCCAGCAGCTTTGAGGGCACAGATACGCAGTATTTT. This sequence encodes CASSFEGTDTQYF.

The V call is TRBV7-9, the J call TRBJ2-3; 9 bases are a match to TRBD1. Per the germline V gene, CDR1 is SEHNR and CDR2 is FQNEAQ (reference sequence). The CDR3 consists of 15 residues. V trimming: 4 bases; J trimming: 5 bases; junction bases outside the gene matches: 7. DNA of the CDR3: TGTGCCAGCAGCTCGGGACAGGGAGTAGGAGATACGCAGTATTTT. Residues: CASSSGQGVGDTQYF.